Listed below are T cell receptor beta chains from one sample, sequenced in a study of blood T cell repertoires in COVID-19. Assay: immunoSEQ multiplex PCR; the TCRdb copy retains only in-frame clones and omits some. The table lists 110,000 or so clones, around 84% of them singletons, with 3% to 4% in the top ten. Sequencing was done on a sample of peripheral blood. The receptors originated from a man aged 40-49 years with acute or convalescent COVID-19. Each CDR3 is given with its conserved first and last residue. D genes are given only for firm matches. Some rows have no size entry. The others give once, few or many, or a class for an expanded clone.

>.|.|TRBV6-1|TRBJ1-1
TGTGCCAGCAGTGAAACCGGTGCAGGGAACACTGAAGCTTTCTTT
CASSETGAGNTEAFF
>.|TRBD2|TRBV13|TRBJ2-5
TGTGCCAGCAGCTTAGTGGGACTAGCGGGGGTGGAGGAGACCCAGTACTTC
CASSLVGLAGVEETQYF
>.|.|TRBV6-5|TRBJ2-7
TGTGCCAGCAGTTACGCAGGGCGAGCCTACGAGCAGTACTTC
CASSYAGRAYEQYF
>.|.|TRBV4-2|TRBJ1-5
TGTGCCAGCAGCCAAGAGGGGGGTCGGTCCAATCAGCCCCAGCATTTT
CASSQEGGRSNQPQHF
>.|.|TRBV19|TRBJ1-2
TGTGCCACCACGGAGGGCGGCTATGGCTACACCTTC
CATTEGGYGYTF
>.|.|TRBV7-2|TRBJ2-1
TGTGCCAGCAGCCCAGAGGTAGGTCTGAATGAGCAGTTCTTC
CASSPEVGLNEQFF
>.|TRBD1|TRBV5-1|TRBJ2-1
TGCGCCAGCAGCAAAGGACAGGGGGGTTATGGTGAGCAGTTCTTC
CASSKGQGGYGEQFF
>once|.|TRBV6-5|TRBJ1-5
TGTGCCAGCAGTCTTTGGGGACACCTCAATCAGCCCCAGCATTTT
CASSLWGHLNQPQHF
>.|TRBD1|TRBV11-2|TRBJ2-1
TGTGCCAGCAGCTCTACTTATGGGACAGGAGGCAATGAGCAGTTCTTC
CASSSTYGTGGNEQFF
>.|.|TRBV24-1|TRBJ2-3
TGTGCCACCAGTGACCCAAGGGGTTCAGATACGCAGTATTTT
CATSDPRGSDTQYF
>once|.|TRBV5-1|TRBJ1-4
TGCGCCAGCAGCTTAACAGCCTCCCGGTCCGAAAAACTGTTTTTT
CASSLTASRSEKLFF
>.|.|TRBV27|TRBJ1-6
TGTGCCAGCAGTTTAATCGGGCAGGGGAGCTCCTATAATTCACCCCTCCACTTT
CASSLIGQGSSYNSPLHF
>.|.|TRBV7-7|TRBJ2-2
TGTGCCAGCAGGGCTTATACCGGGGAGCTGTTTTTT
CASRAYTGELFF
>once|TRBD1|TRBV30|TRBJ1-1
TGTGCCTGGAGTGTAGGGACAGGTTTGAACACTGAAGCTTTCTTT
CAWSVGTGLNTEAFF
>.|.|TRBV19|TRBJ1-1
TGTGCCAGTAGTATCAGCAGGGCGACCACTGAAGCTTTCTTT
CASSISRATTEAFF
>.|TRBD2|TRBV12-5|TRBJ2-7
TGTGCTAGTGGTTTGGCTTTGACTAGCGGGGGCTCCTACGAGCAGTACTTC
CASGLALTSGGSYEQYF
>once|TRBD1|TRBV6-5|TRBJ2-1
TGTGCCAGCAGATCAGGGGGTTCTGAGCAGTTCTTC
CASRSGGSEQFF
>.|TRBD1|TRBV19|TRBJ2-6
TGTGCCAGTAGTATACAGGGGGCGACTTTTGGGGCCAACGTCCTGACTTTC
CASSIQGATFGANVLTF
>.|.|TRBV19|TRBJ2-7
TGTGCCAGTAGTAGCAGGGGATGGGGGGAGCAGTACTTC
CASSSRGWGEQYF
>.|TRBD1|TRBV18|TRBJ2-5
TGTGCCAGCTCACCAGCCACCGGGACAGAAGAGACCCAGTACTTC
CASSPATGTEETQYF
>few|.|TRBV7-9|TRBJ1-1
TGTGCCAGCAGCCACGGACGGGCGGGGGTGCCGAACACTGAAGCTTTCTTT
CASSHGRAGVPNTEAFF
>once|.|TRBV2|TRBJ2-1
TGTGCCAGCAGTGAAGCGTGGGGGGTGGGGCAGTTCTTC
CASSEAWGVGQFF
>.|.|TRBV5-6|TRBJ2-7
TGTGCCAGCAGCTCAACTGGTAGCTCCTACGAGCAGTACTTC
CASSSTGSSYEQYF
>.|.|TRBV6-5|TRBJ1-2
TGTGCCAGCAGTCCCGTGGGGAGAGGCTATGGCTACACCTTC
CASSPVGRGYGYTF
>.|TRBD1|TRBV11-2|TRBJ2-7
TGTGCCAGCCGCAATTTTAAGGGGGCGGTCTACGAGCAGTACTTC
CASRNFKGAVYEQYF
>few|.|TRBV21-1|TRBJ2-3
TGTGCCAGCAGCAAAGCGGCTAGCGGGGGGCCGCTCACAGATACGCAGTATTTT
CASSKAASGGPLTDTQYF
>.|.|TRBV10-3|TRBJ2-3
TGTGCCATCAGTGATCACCCAGGTTCCCTCGGCACAGATACGCAGTATTTT
CAISDHPGSLGTDTQYF
>.|.|TRBV6-5|TRBJ2-7
TGTGCCAGCAGTTACTCGATAGGTGGGGGGTTCAACGAGCAGTACTTC
CASSYSIGGGFNEQYF
>.|TRBD2|TRBV11-2|TRBJ2-7
TGTGCCAGCAGCTCGGTACGGACTAGGTCCTACGAGCAGTACTTC
CASSSVRTRSYEQYF
>.|TRBD2|TRBV6-2/TRBV6-3|TRBJ2-4
TGTGCCAGCAGTTGGGGGGGGATAGCCAAAAACATTCAGTACTTC
CASSWGGIAKNIQYF
>.|.|TRBV6-5|TRBJ1-5
TGTGCCAGCAGACTTTTTAGCAATCAGCCCCAGCATTTT
CASRLFSNQPQHF
>.|.|TRBV6-6|TRBJ2-7
TGTGCCAGCAGTGAGACCTACGAGCAGTACTTC
CASSETYEQYF
>.|.|TRBV10-3|TRBJ1-2
TGTGCCATCAGTGATTCGACAAACAGCTATGGCTACACCTTC
CAISDSTNSYGYTF
>once|.|TRBV6-6|TRBJ1-1
TGTGCCAGCAGTTGGAAGGGGGAATGGAACACTGAAGCTTTCTTT
CASSWKGEWNTEAFF
>.|TRBD2|TRBV2|TRBJ2-7
TGTGCCAGCAGGGAAGGACTAGTTTCCTACGAGCAGTACTTC
CASREGLVSYEQYF
>.|.|TRBV28|TRBJ2-2
TGTGCCAGCAGTCTCCGGGTGGGGGCGGGCACCGGGGAGCTGTTTTTT
CASSLRVGAGTGELFF
>.|.|TRBV5-1|TRBJ1-3
TGCGCCAGCAGCTTCACCGGGACACCTGAAAACACCATATATTTT
CASSFTGTPENTIYF
>.|TRBD1|TRBV11-2|TRBJ2-4
TGTGCCAGCAGGCGAACAGGGGGAGAGATAGCCAAAAACATTCAGTACTTC
CASRRTGGEIAKNIQYF
>.|TRBD1|TRBV3-1/TRBV3-2|TRBJ2-5
TGTGCCAGCAGCCACTGGACAGGGGGCGCGAGTGGACAAGAGACCCAGTACTTC
CASSHWTGGASGQETQYF
>.|.|TRBV5-4|TRBJ2-2
TGTGCCAGCAGCTTGGTTCCTGAAGGGGCGGACGGGGAGCTGTTTTTT
CASSLVPEGADGELFF
>.|TRBD2|TRBV5-1|TRBJ2-1
TGCGCCAGCGAGGGTAGTCGGGGGGTGTACAATGAGCAGTTCTTC
CASEGSRGVYNEQFF
>.|.|TRBV4-2|TRBJ1-5
TGTGCCAGCAGCCAAGAACGACAGACCAATCAGCCCCAGCATTTT
CASSQERQTNQPQHF
>.|.|TRBV2|TRBJ1-6
TGTGCCAGCATCTTTGAGCGGGCTTCCAATTCACCCCTCCACTTT
CASIFERASNSPLHF
>.|TRBD2|TRBV5-1|TRBJ2-3
TGCGCCAGCAGCTTGCGCCTAGCGGTTAGCACAGATACGCAGTATTTT
CASSLRLAVSTDTQYF
>.|.|TRBV30|TRBJ2-2
TGTGCCTGGAGTGTACGCCGGGGTTGGAGAGGAACGACCGGGGAGCTGTTTTTT
CAWSVRRGWRGTTGELFF
>few|.|TRBV21-1|TRBJ1-2
TGTGCCAGCAGCAGCTCGGACAGGGGCTATGGCTACACCTTC
CASSSSDRGYGYTF
>.|TRBD1|TRBV28|TRBJ1-2
TGTGCCAGCAGTACAACAGGGGCATTCTATGGCTACACCTTC
CASSTTGAFYGYTF
>.|.|TRBV29-1|TRBJ2-5
TGCAGCGTTGGCAGGGGTTTACAAGAGACCCAGTACTTC
CSVGRGLQETQYF
>.|TRBD2|TRBV4-2|TRBJ2-2
TGTGCCAGCAGCCATGGGACTAGCGGGGCAATCACCGGGGAGCTGTTTTTT
CASSHGTSGAITGELFF
>.|.|TRBV11-2|TRBJ1-2
TGTGCCAGCCGACGGGACTATGGCTACACCTTC
CASRRDYGYTF
>.|.|TRBV6-4|TRBJ1-1
TGTGCCAGCAGTTTCGAGTCTCACACTGAAGCTTTCTTT
CASSFESHTEAFF